The clone carrying this T cell receptor beta chain was found a few times. Its specificity is unknown. Profiling relied on immunoSEQ multiplex PCR, and the TCRdb table lists in-frame clones only, not all of them. Among more than 95,000 clones listed, 75% to 90% were seen once. These data are taken from a study of T cell responses to AZD1222 COVID-19 vaccine. Deletions cut 0 bases from V and 0 bases from J, with 5 bases between. The length of the CDR3 is 14 residues. Germline CDR1 MGHRA, CDR2 YSYEKL. General study findings and limits: Every sample of the repertoires postdated the peak T cell response. There were mostly white British donors and more females than males, and clonal diversity was possibly underestimated. Dominant CD4 TCR responses targeted spike regions 160-218 and 743-854.

Sample: peripheral blood, taken on day 0 of AZD1222 vaccination. This receptor was identified in an adult in good health. This chain uses TRBV4-1 with TRBJ1-2, with D hard to call. The CDR3 nucleotides are TGCGCCAGCAGCCAAGATCCGGCTAACTATGGCTACACCTTC. Residues: CASSQDPANYGYTF.